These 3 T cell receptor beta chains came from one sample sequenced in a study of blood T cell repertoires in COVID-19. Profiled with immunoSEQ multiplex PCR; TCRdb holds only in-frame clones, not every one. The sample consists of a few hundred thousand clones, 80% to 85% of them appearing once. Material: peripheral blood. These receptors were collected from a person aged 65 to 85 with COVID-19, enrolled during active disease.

CDR3 sequence (DNA): TGTGCCACCAGTGGTCCGGGACAATGGGGAGGCTACACCTTC. It codes for CATSGPGQWGGYTF. V gene TRBV24-1 combines with J gene TRBJ1-2, with a tentative D call TRBD1 (6 bases). The V and J ends lost 5 bases and 8 bases respectively, with 17 bases between them. CDR1 and CDR2 (germline): KGHDR, SFDVKD. This CDR3 region has 14 residues.

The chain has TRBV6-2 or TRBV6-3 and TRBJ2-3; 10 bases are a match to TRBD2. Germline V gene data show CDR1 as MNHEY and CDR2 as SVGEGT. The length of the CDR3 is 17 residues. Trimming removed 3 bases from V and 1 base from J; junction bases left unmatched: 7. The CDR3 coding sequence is TGTGCCAGCAGTTATCTTCTAGCGGGAGACGGCACAGATACGCAGTATTTT. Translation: CASSYLLAGDGTDTQYF.

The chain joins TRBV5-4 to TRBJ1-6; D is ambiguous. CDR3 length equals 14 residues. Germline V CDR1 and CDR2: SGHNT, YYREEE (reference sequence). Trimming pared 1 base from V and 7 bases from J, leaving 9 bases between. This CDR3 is CASSLRNLNSPLHF. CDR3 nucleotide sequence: TGTGCCAGCAGCTTGCGTAATCTCAATTCACCCCTCCACTTT.